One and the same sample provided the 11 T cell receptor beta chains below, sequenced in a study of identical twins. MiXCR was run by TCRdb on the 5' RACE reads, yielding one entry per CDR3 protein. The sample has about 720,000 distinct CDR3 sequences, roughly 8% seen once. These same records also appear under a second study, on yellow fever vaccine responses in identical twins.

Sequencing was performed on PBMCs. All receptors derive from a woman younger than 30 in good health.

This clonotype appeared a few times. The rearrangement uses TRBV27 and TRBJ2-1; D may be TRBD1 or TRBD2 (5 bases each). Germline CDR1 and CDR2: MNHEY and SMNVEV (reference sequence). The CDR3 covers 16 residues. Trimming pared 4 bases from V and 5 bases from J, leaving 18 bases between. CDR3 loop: CASSSQRERGHNEQFF. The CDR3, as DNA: TGTGCCAGCAGTTCTCAGCGTGAGAGGGGCCACAATGAGCAGTTCTTC.

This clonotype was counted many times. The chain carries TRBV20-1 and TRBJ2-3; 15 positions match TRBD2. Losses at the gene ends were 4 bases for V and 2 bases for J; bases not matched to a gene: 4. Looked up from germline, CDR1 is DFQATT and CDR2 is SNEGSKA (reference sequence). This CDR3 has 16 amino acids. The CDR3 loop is CSAKGLAGGTTDTQYF. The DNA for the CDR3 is TGCAGTGCTAAGGGACTAGCGGGGGGAACCACAGATACGCAGTATTTT.

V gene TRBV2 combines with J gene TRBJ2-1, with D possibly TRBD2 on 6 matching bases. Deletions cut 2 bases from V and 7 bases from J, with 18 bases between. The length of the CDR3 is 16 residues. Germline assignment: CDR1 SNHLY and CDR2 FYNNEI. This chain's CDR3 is CASSERGGISRNEQFF. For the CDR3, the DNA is TGTGCCAGCAGTGAAAGGGGCGGGATAAGTAGGAATGAGCAGTTCTTC.

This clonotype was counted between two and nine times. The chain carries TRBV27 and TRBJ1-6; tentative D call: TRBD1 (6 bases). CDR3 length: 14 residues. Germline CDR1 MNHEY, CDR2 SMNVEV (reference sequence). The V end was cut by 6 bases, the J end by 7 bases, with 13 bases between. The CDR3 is CASSRTAINSPLHF. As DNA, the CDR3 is TGTGCCAGCAGCCGGACAGCGATCAATTCACCCCTCCACTTT.

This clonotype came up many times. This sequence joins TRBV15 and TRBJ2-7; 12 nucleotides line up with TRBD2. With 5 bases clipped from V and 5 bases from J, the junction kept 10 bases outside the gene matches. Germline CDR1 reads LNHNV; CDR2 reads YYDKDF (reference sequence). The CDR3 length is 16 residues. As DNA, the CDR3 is TGTGCCACCAGCGCTATAAAGACTAGCGGGAGAAACGAGCAGTACTTC. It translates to CATSAIKTSGRNEQYF.

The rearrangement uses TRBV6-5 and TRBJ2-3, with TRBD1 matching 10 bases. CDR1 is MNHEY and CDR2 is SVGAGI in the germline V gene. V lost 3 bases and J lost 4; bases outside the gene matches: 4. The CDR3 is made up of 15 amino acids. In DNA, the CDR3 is TGTGCCAGCAGTTATCAGACAGGGGGCCCAGATACGCAGTATTTT. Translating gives CASSYQTGGPDTQYF.

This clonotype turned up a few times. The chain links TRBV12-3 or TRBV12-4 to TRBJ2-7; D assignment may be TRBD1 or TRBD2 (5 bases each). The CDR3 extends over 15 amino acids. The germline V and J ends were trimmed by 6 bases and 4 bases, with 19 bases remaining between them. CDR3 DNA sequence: TGTGCCAGCAGACCTGGGACCGACCATCCTTACGAGCAGTACTTC. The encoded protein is CASRPGTDHPYEQYF.

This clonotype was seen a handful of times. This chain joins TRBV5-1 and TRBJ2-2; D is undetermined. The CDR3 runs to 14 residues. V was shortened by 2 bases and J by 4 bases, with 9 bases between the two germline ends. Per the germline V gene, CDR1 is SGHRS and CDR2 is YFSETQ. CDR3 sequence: CASSFGHLTGELFF. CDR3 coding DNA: TGCGCCAGCAGCTTCGGTCACCTCACCGGGGAGCTGTTTTTT.

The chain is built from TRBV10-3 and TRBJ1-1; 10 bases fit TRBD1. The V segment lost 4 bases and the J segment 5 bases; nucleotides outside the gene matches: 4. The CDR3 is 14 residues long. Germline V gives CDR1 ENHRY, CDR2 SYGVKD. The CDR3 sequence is CAISGQGAGTEAFF. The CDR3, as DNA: TGTGCCATCAGTGGACAGGGGGCAGGGACTGAAGCTTTCTTT.

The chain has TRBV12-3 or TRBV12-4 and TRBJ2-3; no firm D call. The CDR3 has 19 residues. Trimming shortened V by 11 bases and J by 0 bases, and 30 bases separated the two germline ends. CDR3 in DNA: TGTGCCCTCAGTTCTCGCCATCGTGCGCAAATAACTAGCACAGATACGCAGTATTTT. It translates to CALSSRHRAQITSTDTQYF.

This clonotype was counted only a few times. The CDR3 nucleotides read TGTGCCAGTAGTATAGGTGGCTACCTATCCTACGAGCAGTACTTC. Translated, it gives CASSIGGYLSYEQYF. The rearrangement uses TRBV19 and TRBJ2-7; D gene unclear. Germline assignment: CDR1 LNHDA and CDR2 SQIVND (reference sequence). This CDR3 is 15 amino acids long. The V end lost 1 base, the J end lost 1 base, and 11 bases lay between the germline ends.